The source of this TCR beta chain is a study of blood T cell repertoires in COVID-19. About the study: The samples span acute and convalescent COVID-19 from the United States, Italy and Spain. Nucleic acid was either cDNA or gDNA, and it came from T cells, B-cell-depleted T cells, or PBMCs.

Seattle researchers signed up patients amid active infection and tracked them longitudinally. Source study methods: Reference gene primer amplification gave nucleated cell count estimates. Some clones are missing from TCRdb's copy, which holds only in-frame ones; the method was immunoSEQ multiplex PCR. D and trimming come from the DNA, and the V and J calls and clone size come from that table. This repertoire shows about 150,000 clones, approximately 85% found once; its top ten account for 0.63%. The TCR comes from a man in his 60s with COVID-19, enrolled during active disease. The source material was peripheral blood.

CDR3 loop: CASSITTAYGYTF. The CDR3, as DNA: TGTGCCAGTAGTATCACGACAGCCTATGGCTACACCTTC. The J gene is TRBJ1-2, the V gene TRBV19, with a tentative D call TRBD1 (5 bases). The CDR3 sequence is 13 residues long. V was pared by 3 bases and J by 4 bases, with 9 bases between. Germline CDR1 LNHDA, CDR2 SQIVND (reference sequence). Supplemented by reference TRBV19 and TRBJ1-2, the full variable domain reads DGGITQSPKYLFRKEGQNVTLSCEQNLNHDAMYWYRQDPGQGLRLIYYSQIVNDFQKGDIAEGYSVSREKKESFPLTVTSAQKNPTAFYLCASSITTAYGYTFGSGTRLTVV.